Described below is a single T cell receptor beta chain sequence and its context. Its matching antigen is unknown. A much larger clone sits a single nucleotide away, making a read error possible. The CDR3 does not end in the conserved phenylalanine or tryptophan, so this is likely a read error. No DNA is shown, since the ends of the CDR3 on it are uncertain; the CDR3 is the one TCRdb lists. Sampling less than 13 ml of fresh peripheral blood provided the PBMCs. The CDR3 totals 14 residues, both ends included. Germline V gene data show CDR1 as SGHTS and CDR2 as YDEGEE. The sequenced template was RNA, covering the TCR beta CDR3 region. Second-round multiplex PCR came after a first-round RT-PCR that employed HTBI primers. TCRdb passed the multiplex PCR reads through MiXCR, listing each CDR3 protein once. The table has about 370,000 distinct CDR3 sequences, about a sixth seen once; the top ten hold more than 1.5%.

This sample is part of a study of Graves' ophthalmopathy and Graves' hyperthyroidism. Study-wide results and caveats: Most expanded thyroid clonotypes above 0.001 frequency also appeared in blood.

The chain is built from TRBV5-8 and TRBJ1-1; whether TRBD1, the table's D call, matches the DNA was not checked. The sequenced sample was peripheral blood. The sequence was obtained from a woman aged 18-35 years with Graves' ophthalmopathy. This chain's CDR3 is CAGSLPRDRGPKAS.